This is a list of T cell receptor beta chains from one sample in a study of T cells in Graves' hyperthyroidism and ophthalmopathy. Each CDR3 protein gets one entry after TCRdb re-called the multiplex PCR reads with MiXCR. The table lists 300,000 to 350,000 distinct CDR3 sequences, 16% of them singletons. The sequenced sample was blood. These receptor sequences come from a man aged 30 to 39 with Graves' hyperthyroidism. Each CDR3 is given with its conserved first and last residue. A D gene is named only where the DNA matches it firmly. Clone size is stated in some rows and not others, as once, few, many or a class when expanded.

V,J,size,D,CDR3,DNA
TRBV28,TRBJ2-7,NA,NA,CASPHDQGTLPYEQYF,TGTGCCAGCCCCCACGATCAGGGGACCTTACCCTACGAGCAGTACTTC
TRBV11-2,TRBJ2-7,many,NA,CASSFGQPSYEQYF,TGTGCCAGCAGCTTTGGACAGCCCTCCTACGAGCAGTACTTC
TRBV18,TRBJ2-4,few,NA,CASSPGPARVVKNIQYF,TGTGCCAGCTCACCAGGACCGGCCCGGGTGGTAAAAAACATTCAGTACTTC
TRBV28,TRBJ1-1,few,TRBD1,CASRPGQATEAFF,TGTGCCAGCAGACCCGGACAGGCCACTGAAGCTTTCTTT
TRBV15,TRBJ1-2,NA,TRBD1,CATSTHFTNRDRGASLYGYTF,TGTGCCACCAGCACCCACTTCACGAACCGGGACAGGGGCGCCTCGCTCTATGGCTACACCTTC
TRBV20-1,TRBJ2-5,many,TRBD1,CSAPRQGGIETQYF,TGCAGTGCCCCCAGACAGGGGGGGATAGAGACCCAGTACTTC
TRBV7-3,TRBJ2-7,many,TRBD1,CASSLTGTGIYEQYF,TGTGCCAGCAGCTTAACCGGGACAGGGATTTACGAGCAGTACTTC
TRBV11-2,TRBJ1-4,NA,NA,CASSLAGAELFF,TGTGCCAGCAGCTTAGCAGGGGCGGAACTGTTTTTT
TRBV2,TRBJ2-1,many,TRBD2,CATSRLAGVNEQFF,TGTGCCACTTCCCGGCTAGCGGGAGTCAATGAGCAGTTCTTC
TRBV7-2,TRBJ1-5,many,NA,CASSFVIIGPQHF,TGTGCCAGCAGTTTCGTTATCATAGGGCCCCAGCATTTT
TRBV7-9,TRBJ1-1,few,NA,CASLRGLNTEAFF,TGTGCCAGCCTCCGGGGGCTGAACACTGAAGCTTTCTTT
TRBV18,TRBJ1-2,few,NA,CASSPATGSDYTF,TGTGCCAGCTCACCAGCTACAGGGTCTGACTACACCTTC
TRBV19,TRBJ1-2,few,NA,CASSFRYGYTF,TGTGCCAGTAGTTTCCGGTATGGCTACACCTTC
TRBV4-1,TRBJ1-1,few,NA,CASSPFGKGWDTEAFF,TGCGCCAGCAGCCCATTCGGAAAGGGGTGGGACACTGAAGCTTTCTTT
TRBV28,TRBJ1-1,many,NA,CASSLGGENTEAFF,TGTGCCAGCAGTTTAGGGGGGGAGAACACTGAAGCTTTCTTT
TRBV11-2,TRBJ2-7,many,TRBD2,CASSLTSGNYEQYF,TGTGCCAGCAGCCTGACTAGCGGAAACTACGAGCAGTACTTC
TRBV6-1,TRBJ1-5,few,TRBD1,CASSSNRGSNQPQHF,TGTGCCAGCAGCTCTAACAGGGGTAGCAATCAGCCCCAGCATTTT
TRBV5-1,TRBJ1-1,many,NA,CASRVGTEAFF,TGCGCCAGCAGGGTCGGGACTGAAGCTTTCTTT
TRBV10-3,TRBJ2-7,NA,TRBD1,CAISEISLAGGPHFEQYF,TGTGCCATCAGTGAGATCTCTTTGGCAGGGGGTCCCCACTTCGAGCAGTACTTC
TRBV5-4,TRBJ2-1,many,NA,CASLSAVNDPNEQFF,TGTGCCAGCCTGTCAGCGGTAAACGATCCGAATGAGCAGTTCTTC
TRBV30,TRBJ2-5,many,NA,CAWSRNRQETQYF,TGTGCCTGGAGTCGAAACAGGCAAGAGACCCAGTACTTC
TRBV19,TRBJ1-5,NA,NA,CASSRGLNQPQHF,TGTGCCAGTAGTAGGGGACTTAATCAGCCCCAGCATTTT
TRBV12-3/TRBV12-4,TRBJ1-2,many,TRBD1,CASGLDRGAHGYTF,TGTGCCAGCGGGCTAGACAGGGGAGCGCATGGCTACACCTTC
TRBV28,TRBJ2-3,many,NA,CASRGSSADTQYF,TGTGCCAGCAGGGGCAGCTCTGCAGATACGCAGTATTTT
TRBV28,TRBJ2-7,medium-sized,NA,CASSSNRDGFYEQYF,TGTGCCAGCAGTTCCAACCGGGACGGATTCTACGAGCAGTACTTC
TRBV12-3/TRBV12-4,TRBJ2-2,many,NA,CASSYTGELFF,TGTGCCAGCAGTTACACCGGGGAGCTGTTTTTT
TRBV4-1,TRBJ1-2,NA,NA,CASSQDGTDNYGYSF,TGCGCCAGCAGCCAGGATGGGACGGATAACTATGGCTACAGCTTC
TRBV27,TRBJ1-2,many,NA,CASSLSPRGGGSGYTF,TGTGCCAGCAGTTTATCCCCCCGGGGGGGAGGCAGTGGCTACACCTTC
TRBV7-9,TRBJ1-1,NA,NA,CASSLPGVTEAFF,TGTGCCAGCAGCTTACCGGGGGTCACTGAAGCTTTCTTT
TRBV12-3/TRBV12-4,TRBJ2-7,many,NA,CASSLVGDSGYEQYF,TGTGCCAGCAGTTTAGTAGGTGACAGTGGCTACGAGCAGTACTTC
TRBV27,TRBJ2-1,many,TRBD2,CASSLGGRVDLNEQFF,TGTGCCAGCAGTTTAGGAGGGAGGGTGGACTTGAATGAGCAGTTCTTC
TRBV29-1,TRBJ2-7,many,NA,CSVERFSGNEQYF,TGCAGCGTTGAACGGTTCTCTGGCAACGAGCAGTACTTC
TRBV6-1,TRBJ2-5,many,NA,CASSEEGYSIGTQYF,TGTGCCAGCAGTGAAGAAGGGTACAGCATCGGGACCCAGTACTTC
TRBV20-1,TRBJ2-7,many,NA,CSARDRVGRRPYEQYF,TGCAGTGCTAGAGATCGGGTGGGGAGGCGTCCCTACGAGCAGTACTTC
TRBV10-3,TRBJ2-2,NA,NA,CAISRDNAGELFF,TGTGCCATCAGCAGGGACAACGCCGGGGAGCTGTTTTTT
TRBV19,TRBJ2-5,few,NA,CASSESVRRQETQYF,TGTGCCAGTAGTGAAAGTGTGCGTCGGCAAGAGACCCAGTACTTC
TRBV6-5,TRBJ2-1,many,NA,CASSYSGPSLPYNEQFF,TGTGCCAGCAGTTACTCCGGGCCATCCCTGCCGTACAATGAGCAGTTCTTC
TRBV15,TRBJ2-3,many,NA,CATSRERTSTDTQYF,TGTGCCACCAGCAGAGAAAGGACCAGCACAGATACGCAGTATTTT
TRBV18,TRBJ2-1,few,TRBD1,CASSTDRQLAYNEQFF,TGTGCCAGCTCAACGGACAGGCAACTAGCCTACAATGAGCAGTTCTTC
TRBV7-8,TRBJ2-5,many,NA,CASSLNRGEGETQYF,TGTGCCAGCAGCCTAAATAGGGGTGAGGGGGAGACCCAGTACTTC
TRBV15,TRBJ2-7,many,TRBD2,CATSRPPSGSSYEQYF,TGTGCCACCAGCAGGCCTCCTAGCGGGAGTTCCTACGAGCAGTACTTC
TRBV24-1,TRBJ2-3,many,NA,CATSELTGSADTQYF,TGTGCCACCAGTGAGTTGACTGGGTCAGCAGATACGCAGTATTTT
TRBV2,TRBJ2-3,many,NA,CASSSPLGFPDTQYF,TGTGCCAGCAGCTCGCCCCTGGGTTTCCCAGATACGCAGTATTTT
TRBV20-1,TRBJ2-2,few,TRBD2,CSARILSGSHSGELFF,TGCAGTGCTAGAATTTTGAGCGGGAGTCATTCCGGGGAGCTGTTTTTT
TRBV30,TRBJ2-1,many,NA,CAWKGYNEQFF,TGTGCCTGGAAGGGATACAATGAGCAGTTCTTC
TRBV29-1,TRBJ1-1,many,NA,CSVVKSGNTEAFF,TGCAGCGTAGTCAAGAGCGGGAACACTGAAGCTTTCTTT
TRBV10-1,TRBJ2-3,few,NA,CASMGSDTQYF,TGCGCCAGCATGGGGTCAGATACGCAGTATTTT
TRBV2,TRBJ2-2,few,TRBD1,CATGTDNTGELFF,TGTGCCACCGGGACAGACAACACCGGGGAGCTGTTTTTT
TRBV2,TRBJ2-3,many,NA,CASSAVPQRYTDTQYF,TGTGCCAGCAGTGCCGTCCCTCAGCGTTACACAGATACGCAGTATTTT
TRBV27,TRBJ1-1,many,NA,CASSTTDLNTEAFF,TGTGCCAGCAGTACAACAGACCTGAACACTGAAGCTTTCTTT
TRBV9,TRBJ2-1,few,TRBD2,CASSLSGSAYNEQFF,TGTGCCAGCAGTCTTAGCGGGAGTGCCTACAATGAGCAGTTCTTC
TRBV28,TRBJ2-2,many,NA,CASRGGGWETGELFF,TGTGCCAGCAGGGGCGGAGGTTGGGAAACCGGGGAGCTGTTTTTT
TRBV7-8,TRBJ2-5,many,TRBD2,CASSRPRSGSPPGETQYF,TGTGCCAGCAGCCGGCCCAGGAGCGGGAGCCCTCCTGGGGAGACCCAGTACTTC
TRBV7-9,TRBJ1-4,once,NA,CASSLGQSSYEKLFF,TGTGCCAGCAGCTTAGGACAGTCCTCGTATGAAAAACTGTTTTTT
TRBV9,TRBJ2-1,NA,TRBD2,CASEFGAGDNEQFF,TGTGCCAGCGAGTTTGGAGCGGGGGACAATGAGCAGTTCTTC
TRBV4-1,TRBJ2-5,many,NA,CASSQVGARGRSEETQYF,TGCGCCAGCAGCCAAGTTGGGGCAAGGGGAAGGTCGGAGGAGACCCAGTACTTC
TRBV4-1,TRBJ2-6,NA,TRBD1,CASSPPGQKRSGANVLTF,TGCGCCAGCAGCCCACCGGGACAGAAGAGGTCTGGGGCCAACGTCCTGACTTTC
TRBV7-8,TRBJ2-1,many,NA,CASSLGSGSYNEQFF,TGTGCCAGCAGCCTAGGGAGCGGGTCCTACAATGAGCAGTTCTTC
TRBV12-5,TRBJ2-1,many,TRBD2,CASGLGSTSANEQFF,TGTGCTAGTGGTTTGGGGTCGACTAGCGCTAATGAGCAGTTCTTC